This T cell receptor (beta chain) was profiled in a study of post-analysis software for immune sequencing data. About the study: In terms of disease course, relapsing-remitting, secondary progressive and progressive-relapsing multiple sclerosis were included.

Findings and caveats of the study: Samples prepared in the same batch strongly co-clustered by F measure. In multiple sclerosis, normalized Chao1 diversity was significantly below that of controls.

This clonotype was detected once. Its antigen is unknown. A much larger clone lies a single base off, so this may be a read error. TCR beta cDNA libraries included unique molecular identifiers. Some 500,000 cDNA molecules were obtained from roughly 1.1 to 9.2 million T cells. TCRdb called the PCR reads again in MiXCR, with one record for every CDR3 protein. The sample comprises roughly 200,000 distinct CDR3 sequences, around 30% of which are singletons, and more than 3% rests with the top ten. The specimen sequenced was blood. The TCR was taken from a girl younger than 18 with multiple sclerosis.

The CDR3 DNA follows: TGTGCCAGCAGTGAAGGACAGGGGGCCGACGGGCAGTACTTC. As protein: CASSEGQGADGQYF. The J gene is TRBJ2-7, the V gene TRBV6-1, with TRBD1 matching 10 bases. V lost 1 base to trimming and J lost 9 bases; unmatched junction nucleotides: 6. Germline V lookup: CDR1 MNHNS, CDR2 SASEGT. The CDR3 has 14 residues.